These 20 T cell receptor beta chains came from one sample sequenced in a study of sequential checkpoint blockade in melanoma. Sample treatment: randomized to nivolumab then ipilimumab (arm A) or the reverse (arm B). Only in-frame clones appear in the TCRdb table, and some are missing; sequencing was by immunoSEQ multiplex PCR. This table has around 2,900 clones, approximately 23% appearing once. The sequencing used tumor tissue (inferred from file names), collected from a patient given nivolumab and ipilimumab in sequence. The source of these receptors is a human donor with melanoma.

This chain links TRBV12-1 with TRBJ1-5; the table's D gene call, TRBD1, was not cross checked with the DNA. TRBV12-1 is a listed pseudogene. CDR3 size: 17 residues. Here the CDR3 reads CASSFNLGNRSNQPQHF. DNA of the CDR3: TGTGCCAGCAGCTTTAATCTGGGCAACAGGTCGAATCAGCCCCAGCATTTT.

CDR3 coding DNA: TGTGCCTGGAGTGTAACAGGGGGTATGCGGAAAGCTTTCTTT. Amino acids: CAWSVTGGMRKAFF. The chain links TRBV30 to TRBJ1-1; 8 bases map to TRBD1. This CDR3 comprises 14 residues. Germline trimming cut 0 bases from V and 9 bases from J; bases unmatched to any gene: 9. Germline V gene lookup returns CDR1 GTSNPN and CDR2 SVGIG (reference sequence).

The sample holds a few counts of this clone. CDR3 DNA sequence: TGTGCCAGCAGCTCACGTAGAAATCAGCCCCAGCATTTT. It is translated as CASSSRRNQPQHF. The chain combines TRBV9 with TRBJ1-5, with unresolved D. The CDR3 has 13 residues. The V and J ends lost 4 bases and 4 bases respectively, with 9 bases between them. Germline lookup yields CDR1 SGDLS and CDR2 YYNGEE.

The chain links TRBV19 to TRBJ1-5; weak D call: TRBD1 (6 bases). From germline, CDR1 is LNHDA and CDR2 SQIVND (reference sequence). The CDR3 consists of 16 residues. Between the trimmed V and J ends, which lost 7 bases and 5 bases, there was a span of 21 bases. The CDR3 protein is CASTLGGQRTYQPQHF. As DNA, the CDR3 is TGTGCCAGTACTCTGGGCGGACAGAGAACGTATCAGCCCCAGCATTTT.

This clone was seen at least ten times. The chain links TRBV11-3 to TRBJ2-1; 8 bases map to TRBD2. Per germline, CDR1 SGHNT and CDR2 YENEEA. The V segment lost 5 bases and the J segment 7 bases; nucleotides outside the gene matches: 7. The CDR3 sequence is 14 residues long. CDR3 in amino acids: CASSPAGATNEQFF. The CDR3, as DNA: TGTGCCAGCAGCCCAGCGGGGGCTACGAATGAGCAGTTCTTC.

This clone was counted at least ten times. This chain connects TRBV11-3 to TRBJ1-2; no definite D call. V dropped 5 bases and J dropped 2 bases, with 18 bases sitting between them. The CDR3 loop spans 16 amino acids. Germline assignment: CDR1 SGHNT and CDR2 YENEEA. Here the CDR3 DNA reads TGTGCCAGCAGCCCGTTCATAGGGCGAGGGAACTATGGCTACACCTTC. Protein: CASSPFIGRGNYGYTF.

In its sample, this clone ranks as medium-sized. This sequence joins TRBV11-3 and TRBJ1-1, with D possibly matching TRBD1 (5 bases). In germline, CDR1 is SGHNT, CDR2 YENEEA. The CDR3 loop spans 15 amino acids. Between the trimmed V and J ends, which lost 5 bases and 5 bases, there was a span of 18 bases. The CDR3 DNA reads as TGTGCCAGCAGCGGACCCAGGGTAGGGGAAACTGAAGCTTTCTTT. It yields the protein CASSGPRVGETEAFF.

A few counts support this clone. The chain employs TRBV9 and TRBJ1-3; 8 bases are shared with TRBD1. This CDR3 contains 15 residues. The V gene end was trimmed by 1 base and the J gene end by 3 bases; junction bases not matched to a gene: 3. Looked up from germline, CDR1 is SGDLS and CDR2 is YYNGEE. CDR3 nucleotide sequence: TGTGCCAGCAGCGTACAGGGGGCGCTTGGAAACACCATATATTTT. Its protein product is CASSVQGALGNTIYF.

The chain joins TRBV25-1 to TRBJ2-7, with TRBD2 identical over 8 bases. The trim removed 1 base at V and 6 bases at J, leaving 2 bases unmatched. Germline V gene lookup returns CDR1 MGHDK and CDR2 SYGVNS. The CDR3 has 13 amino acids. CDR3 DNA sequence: TGTGCCAGCAGTGAATCGGGAGGGGGCGAGCAGTACTTC. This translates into CASSESGGGEQYF.

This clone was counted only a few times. The CDR3 loop reads CASSYSNNKFANTGELFF. DNA of the CDR3: TGTGCCAGCAGTTATTCGAATAATAAGTTCGCGAACACCGGGGAGCTGTTTTTT. The V call is TRBV6-8, the J call TRBJ2-2; D ambiguous. The germline gives CDR1 MNHGY, CDR2 SAAAGT. V was shortened by 3 bases and J by 0 bases, with 17 bases between the two germline ends. This CDR3 is built from 18 residues.

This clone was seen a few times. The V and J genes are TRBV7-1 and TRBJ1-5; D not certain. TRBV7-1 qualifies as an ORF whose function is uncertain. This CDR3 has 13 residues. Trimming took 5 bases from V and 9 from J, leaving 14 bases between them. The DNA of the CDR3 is TGTGCCAGCAGCCCTAGGGATGGCTGGCCCCAGCATTTT. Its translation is CASSPRDGWPQHF.

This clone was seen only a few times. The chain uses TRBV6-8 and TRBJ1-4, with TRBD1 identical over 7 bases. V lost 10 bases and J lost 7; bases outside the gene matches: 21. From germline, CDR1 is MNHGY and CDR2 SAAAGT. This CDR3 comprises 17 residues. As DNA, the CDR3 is TGTGCCACCACCTACAGGGGCAGGTCGTATCAGGGTGAAAAACTGTTTTTT. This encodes CATTYRGRSYQGEKLFF.

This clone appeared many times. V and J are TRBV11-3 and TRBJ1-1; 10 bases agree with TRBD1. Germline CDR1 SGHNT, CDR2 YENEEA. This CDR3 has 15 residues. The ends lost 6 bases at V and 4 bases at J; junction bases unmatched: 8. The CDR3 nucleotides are TGTGCCAGCAGACTCGGACAGGGGGTGGGCACTGAAGCTTTCTTT. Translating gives CASRLGQGVGTEAFF.

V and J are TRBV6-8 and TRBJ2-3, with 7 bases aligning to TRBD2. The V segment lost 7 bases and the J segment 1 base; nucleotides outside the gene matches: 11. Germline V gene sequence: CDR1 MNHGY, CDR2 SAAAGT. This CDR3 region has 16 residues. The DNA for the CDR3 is TGTGCCAGCAATGACGGAACTAGCGCCGGCACAGATACGCAGTATTTT. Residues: CASNDGTSAGTDTQYF.

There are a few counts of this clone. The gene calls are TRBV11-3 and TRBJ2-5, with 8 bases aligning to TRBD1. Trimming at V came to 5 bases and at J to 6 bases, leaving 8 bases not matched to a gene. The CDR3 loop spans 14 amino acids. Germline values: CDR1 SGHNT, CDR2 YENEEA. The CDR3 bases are TGTGCCAGCAGCGCGACAGGGGAGAGGAAGACCCAGTACTTC. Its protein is CASSATGERKTQYF. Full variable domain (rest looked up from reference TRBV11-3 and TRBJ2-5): EAGVVQSPRYKIIEKKQPVAFWCNPISGHNTLYWYLQNLGQGPELLIRYENEEAVDDSQLPKDRFSAERLKGVDSTLKIQPAELGDSAVYLCASSATGERKTQYFGPGTRLLVL.

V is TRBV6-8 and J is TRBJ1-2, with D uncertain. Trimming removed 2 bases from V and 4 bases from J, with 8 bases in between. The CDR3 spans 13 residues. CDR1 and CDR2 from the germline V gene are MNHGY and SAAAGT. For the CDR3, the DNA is TGTGCCAGCAGTTACCCCGGCCTCTATGGCTACACCTTC. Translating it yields CASSYPGLYGYTF.

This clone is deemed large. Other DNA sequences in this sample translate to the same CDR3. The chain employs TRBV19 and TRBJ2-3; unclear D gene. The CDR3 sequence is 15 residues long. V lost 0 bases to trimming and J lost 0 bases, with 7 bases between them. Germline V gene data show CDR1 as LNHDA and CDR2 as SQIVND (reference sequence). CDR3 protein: CASSIDHDSTDTQYF. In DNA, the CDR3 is TGTGCCAGTAGTATAGATCACGATAGCACAGATACGCAGTATTTT. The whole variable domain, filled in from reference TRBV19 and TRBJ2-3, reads DGGITQSPKYLFRKEGQNVTLSCEQNLNHDAMYWYRQDPGQGLRLIYYSQIVNDFQKGDIAEGYSVSREKKESFPLTVTSAQKNPTAFYLCASSIDHDSTDTQYFGPGTRLTVL.

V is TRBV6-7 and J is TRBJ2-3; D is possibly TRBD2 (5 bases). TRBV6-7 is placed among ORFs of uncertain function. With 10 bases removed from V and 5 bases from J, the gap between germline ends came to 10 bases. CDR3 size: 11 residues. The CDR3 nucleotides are TGTGCCACCCACGGGATAGATACGCAGTATTTT. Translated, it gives CATHGIDTQYF.

Here the CDR3 reads CASSMVWDRVYNEQFF. In DNA form, the CDR3 reads TGTGCCAGTAGTATGGTCTGGGACAGGGTGTACAATGAGCAGTTCTTC. This chain joins TRBV19 and TRBJ2-1; 9 nucleotides agree with TRBD1. This CDR3 has 16 residues. The V segment lost 3 bases and the J segment 4 bases; nucleotides outside the gene matches: 7. In germline, CDR1 is LNHDA, CDR2 SQIVND (reference sequence).

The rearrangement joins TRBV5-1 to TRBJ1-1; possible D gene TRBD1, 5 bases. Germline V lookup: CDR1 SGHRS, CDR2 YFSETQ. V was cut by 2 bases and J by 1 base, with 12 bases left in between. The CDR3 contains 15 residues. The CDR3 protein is CASSFRGGPNTEAFF. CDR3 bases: TGCGCCAGCAGCTTCCGCGGGGGACCGAACACTGAAGCTTTCTTT. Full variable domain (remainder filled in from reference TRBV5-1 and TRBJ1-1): KAGVTQTPRYLIKTRGQQVTLSCSPISGHRSVSWYQQTPGQGLQFLFEYFSETQRNKGNFPGRFSGRQFSNSRSEMNVSTLELGDSALYLCASSFRGGPNTEAFFGQGTRLTVV.